This T cell receptor (beta chain) was captured by sequencing in a study of blood T cell repertoires in COVID-19. Study background: Collection of acute and convalescent COVID-19 samples took place in the United States, Italy and Spain. PBMCs, B-cell-depleted T cells, or T cells provided the cDNA or gDNA that made up the material.

Per the study methods: Reference gene primer amplification yielded estimated nucleated cell counts. The repertoire was sequenced with immunoSEQ multiplex PCR; TCRdb's copy has only in-frame clones and lacks some. Clonal size and the V and J genes are those of that table, whereas D and trimming came from the DNA. The data hold approximately 250,000 clones, with approximately 85% observed a single time. CDR3 length: 15 amino acids. V lost 3 bases and J 7 bases, leaving 18 bases between the germline ends. Germline lookup yields CDR1 SGHTA and CDR2 FQGNSA. This chain connects TRBV7-2 to TRBJ1-2; possible D gene TRBD1, 5 bases. Sequences were obtained from peripheral blood. The sequence came from a man between 35 and 55 years old with acute or convalescent COVID-19. In DNA, the CDR3 is TGTGCCAGCAGCTTGTCGATGGCTAGGGGCCGTGGCTACACCTTC. Residues: CASSLSMARGRGYTF.